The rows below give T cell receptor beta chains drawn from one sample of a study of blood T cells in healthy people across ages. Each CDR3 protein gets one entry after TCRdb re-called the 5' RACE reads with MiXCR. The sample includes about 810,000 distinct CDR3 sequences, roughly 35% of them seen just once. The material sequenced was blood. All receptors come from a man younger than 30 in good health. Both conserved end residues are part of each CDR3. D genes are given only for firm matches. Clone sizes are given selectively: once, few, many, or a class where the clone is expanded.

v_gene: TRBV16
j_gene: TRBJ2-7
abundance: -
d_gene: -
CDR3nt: TGTGCCAGCAGCCAACCCGGGACCCCTTGGGGCGAGCAGTACTTC
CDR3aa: CASSQPGTPWGEQYF

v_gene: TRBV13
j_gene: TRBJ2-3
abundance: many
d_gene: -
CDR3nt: TGTGCCAGCAGCTTAGAGTTCACAGATACGCAGTATTTT
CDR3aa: CASSLEFTDTQYF

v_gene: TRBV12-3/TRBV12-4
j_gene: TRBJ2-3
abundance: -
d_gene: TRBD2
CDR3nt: TGTGCCTGCGGCCCGGGGCGGGGGGAAGATACGCAGTATTTT
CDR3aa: CACGPGRGEDTQYF

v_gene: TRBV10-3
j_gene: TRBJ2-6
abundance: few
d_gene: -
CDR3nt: TGTGCCATCAGCGAACCTCCCTCTGGGGCCAACGTCCTGACTTTC
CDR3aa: CAISEPPSGANVLTF

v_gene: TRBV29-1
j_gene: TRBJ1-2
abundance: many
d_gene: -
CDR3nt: TGCAGCGTTGAAGATCGAACGGCAGGCTATGGCTACACCTTC
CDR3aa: CSVEDRTAGYGYTF

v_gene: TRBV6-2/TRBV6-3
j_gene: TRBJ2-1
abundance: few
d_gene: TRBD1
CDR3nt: TGTGCCAGCAGTTACCTGGGACAGGATGATGAGCAGTTCTTC
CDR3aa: CASSYLGQDDEQFF

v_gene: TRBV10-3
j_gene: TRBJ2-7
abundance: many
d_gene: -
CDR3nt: TGTGCCATCAGGGCCGTAGGGGAAAGCTCCTACGAGCAGTACTTC
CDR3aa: CAIRAVGESSYEQYF

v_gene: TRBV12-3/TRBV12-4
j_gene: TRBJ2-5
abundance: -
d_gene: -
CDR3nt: TGTGCCAGCAGTCCTTGTCTCGGGGACGGAGAGGAGACCCAGTACTTC
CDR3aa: CASSPCLGDGEETQYF

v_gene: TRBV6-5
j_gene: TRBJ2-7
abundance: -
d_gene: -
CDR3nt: TGTGCCAGCAGACAGGGAAAGGACGAGCAGTACTTC
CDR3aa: CASRQGKDEQYF

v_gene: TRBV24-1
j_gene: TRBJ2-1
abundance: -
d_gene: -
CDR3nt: TGTGCCGCCAGTGATTTCGGGCAATACAATGAGCAGTTCTTC
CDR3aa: CAASDFGQYNEQFF

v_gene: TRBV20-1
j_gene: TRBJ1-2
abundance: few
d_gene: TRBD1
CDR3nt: TGCAGTGCTAGCAGGGACAGGGGCGATGGCTACACCTTC
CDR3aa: CSASRDRGDGYTF

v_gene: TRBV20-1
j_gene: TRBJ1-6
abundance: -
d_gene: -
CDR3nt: TGCAGTGCAAATTCACCCCTCCACTTT
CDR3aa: CSANSPLHF

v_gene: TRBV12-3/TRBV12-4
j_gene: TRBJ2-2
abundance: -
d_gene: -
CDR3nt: TGTGCCAGCAGTTTCGGGGTCGGGGCCCCCGGGGAGCTGTTTTTT
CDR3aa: CASSFGVGAPGELFF

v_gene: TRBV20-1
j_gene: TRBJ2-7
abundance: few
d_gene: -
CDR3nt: TGCAGTGCTAGAGCCCCCCAGGGGTACGAGCAGTACTTC
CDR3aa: CSARAPQGYEQYF

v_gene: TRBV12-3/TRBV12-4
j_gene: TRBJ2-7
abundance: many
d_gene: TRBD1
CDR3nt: TGTGCCAGCAGTCTTGACAGGGGGCGCGTATACGAGCAGTACTTC
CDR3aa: CASSLDRGRVYEQYF

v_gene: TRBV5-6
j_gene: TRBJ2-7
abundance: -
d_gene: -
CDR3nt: TGTGCCAGCAGCGGGACTTCAGGCGAGCAGTACTTC
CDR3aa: CASSGTSGEQYF

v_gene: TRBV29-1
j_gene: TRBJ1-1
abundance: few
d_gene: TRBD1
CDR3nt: TGCAGCGTCGAACAGGGGGCGAACACTGAAGCTTTCTTT
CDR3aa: CSVEQGANTEAFF

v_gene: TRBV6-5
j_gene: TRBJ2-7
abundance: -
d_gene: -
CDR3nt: TGTGCCAGCAGTCCGAGCCTCCGGGACCAGTACAATGAGCAGTACTTC
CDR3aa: CASSPSLRDQYNEQYF

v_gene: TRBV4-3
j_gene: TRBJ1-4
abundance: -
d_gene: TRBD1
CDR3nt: TGCGCCAGCAGCCAAAAAGCTACAGGGGGAGCTAATGAAAAACTGTTTTTT
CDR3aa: CASSQKATGGANEKLFF

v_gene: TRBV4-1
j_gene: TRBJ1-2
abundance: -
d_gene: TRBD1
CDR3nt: TGCGCCAGCAGCCAAGTCTTGCAGGGGGCCTATGGCTACACCTTC
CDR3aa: CASSQVLQGAYGYTF

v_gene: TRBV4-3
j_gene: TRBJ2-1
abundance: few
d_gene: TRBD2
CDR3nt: TGCGCCAGCAGCCAGGGTTTTAGCGGGGGGTCCCTTATTGAGCAGTTCTTC
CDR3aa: CASSQGFSGGSLIEQFF

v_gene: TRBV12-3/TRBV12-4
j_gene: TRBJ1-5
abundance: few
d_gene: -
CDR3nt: TGTGCCAGCAGTTTCTTGGAAGGGGTTTTCAATCAGCCCCAGCATTTT
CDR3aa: CASSFLEGVFNQPQHF

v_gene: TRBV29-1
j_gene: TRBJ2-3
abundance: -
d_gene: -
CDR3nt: TGCAGCGTTCGGTACCCGGTCACAGATACGCAGTATTTT
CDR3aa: CSVRYPVTDTQYF

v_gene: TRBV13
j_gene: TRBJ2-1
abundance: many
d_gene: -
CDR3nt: TGTGCCAGCAGCTTCAACGTAATCTACAATGAGCAGTTCTTC
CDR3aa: CASSFNVIYNEQFF

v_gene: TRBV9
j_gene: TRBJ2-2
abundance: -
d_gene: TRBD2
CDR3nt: TGTGCCAGCAGCCTATCTAGCGGGTCCACCGGGGAGCTGTTTTTT
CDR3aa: CASSLSSGSTGELFF

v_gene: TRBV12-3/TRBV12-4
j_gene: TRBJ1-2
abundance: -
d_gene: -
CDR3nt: TGTGCCAGCACCACCGAACAGGGATATGGCTACACCTTC
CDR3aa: CASTTEQGYGYTF

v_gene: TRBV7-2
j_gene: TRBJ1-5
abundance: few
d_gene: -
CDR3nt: TGTGCCAGCAGCCGAAACATGAATCAGCCCCAGCATTTT
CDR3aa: CASSRNMNQPQHF

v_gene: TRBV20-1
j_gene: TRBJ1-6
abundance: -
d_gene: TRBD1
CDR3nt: TGCAGTGCATGGGACAGGGGCACACCCCTCCACTTT
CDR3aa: CSAWDRGTPLHF

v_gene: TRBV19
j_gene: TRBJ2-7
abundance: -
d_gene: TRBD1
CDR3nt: TGTGCCAGTACCCTAAGGGGGCAGGGGGACTACGAGCAGTACTTC
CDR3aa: CASTLRGQGDYEQYF

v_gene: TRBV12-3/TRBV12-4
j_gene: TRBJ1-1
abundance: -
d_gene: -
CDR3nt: TGTGCCGGCAGTTTCTTTGACCCGAACACTGAAGCTTTCTTT
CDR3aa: CAGSFFDPNTEAFF

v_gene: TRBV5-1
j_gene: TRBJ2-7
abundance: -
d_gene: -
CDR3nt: TGCGCCAGCAGCGCTCGCCCAACCACACCTAGGGAGCAGTACTTC
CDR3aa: CASSARPTTPREQYF

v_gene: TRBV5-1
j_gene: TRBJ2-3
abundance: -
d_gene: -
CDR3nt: TGCGCCAGCAGCTTGGAAATTCGGGCAGGAGGAGATACGCAGTATTTT
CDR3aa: CASSLEIRAGGDTQYF

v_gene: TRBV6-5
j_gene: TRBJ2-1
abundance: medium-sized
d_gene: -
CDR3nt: TGTGCCAGCAGTTACTCTGGAGCGGATGAGCAGTTCTTC
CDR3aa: CASSYSGADEQFF